This TCR beta chain appears in the sequencing data of a study of CD8+ T cells in alopecia areata (dated by TCRdb to 2017 to 2018). Background on the whole study: The treated patients took part in an open-label pilot trial in which moderate-to-severe alopecia areata was treated with oral tofacitinib at 5 to 10 mg twice daily. Patients received tofacitinib for 6 to 18 months and were then followed off drug for 6 months to check for delayed response and recurrence. To study T cell clonal expansion in alopecia areata, the researchers applied high-throughput TCRbeta sequencing to both the C3H/HeJ mouse model and human patients. Human TCRbeta sequencing covered scalp tissue and sorted CD4+ and CD8+ peripheral blood T cells from patchy and totalis/universalis alopecia areata patients and healthy controls. Patients on tofacitinib were biopsied at baseline and after 4 and 24 weeks of treatment, and several of the patients also had a later scalp biopsy. Scalp clonality was compared among normal scalp (n=4), patchy alopecia areata scalp (n=8), and alopecia totalis/universalis scalp (n=8). RNA was obtained with the PAXgene miRNA kit for fixed scalp, the miRNeasy kit for PBMCs, and the RNeasy kit for mouse skin. TCRbeta CDR3 regions were amplified by immunoSEQ multiplex PCR using 35 Vbeta forward and 13 Jbeta reverse primers.

Receptor libraries were prepared by the immunoSEQ multiplex PCR assay. RNA was extracted from all samples and reverse transcribed into cDNA, which served as template for TCR sequencing. SuperScript III was used for first-strand cDNA synthesis, primed with a 2:1 mix of oligo-dT and random hexamers. A synthetic immune receptor repertoire was used to gauge amplification bias, and whatever bias remained was removed computationally. As for the authors' bioinformatics: Raw reads were preprocessed to remove errors, and CDR3 was defined by IMGT conventions from the conserved cysteine to phenylalanine. Clonality was computed as 1 minus the Shannon entropy, with the entropy normalized by log2 of the number of productive unique TCRs. CD4 or CD8 identity of scalp clones was inferred by cross-referencing scalp TCRbeta sequences with sorted blood CD4 and CD8 repertoires. TCRdb carries this immuneACCESS record with in-frame sequences only. Its versions omit some clonotypes, under half of them owing to an unresolved V gene in the studies checked, with the rest unexplained. V and J calls and clone size come straight from that table; D and trimming were deduced from the DNA. This sample holds a few hundred thousand clones; 65% to 70% were observed only once. In total, the top ten clones hold 0.95% to 1.5% of the sample.

Of note for this clone: Its antigen is currently not known. Within one base of it there is no much larger clone, and no base qualities were kept.

Study-wide findings and limitations: TCR sequences shared between patients were less clear than in mice, possibly partly because of HLA diversity in the patient population. Unlike mouse skin, which is dominated by gammadelta T cells, normal human skin has resident alphabeta T cells that are also sequenced, and this complicates analysis of the scalp TCR repertoire. Compared with normal scalp, lesional scalp had higher clonality and more expanded CD8+ clones, particularly in alopecia totalis/universalis, a pattern that suggests antigenic drive.

The CDR3 runs 10 residues from the cysteine to the phenylalanine. Only the CDR3 DNA stays, 30 bases, in frame from base 1. The germline V gene gives CDR1 as SQVTM and CDR2 as ANQGSEA. The V end loses 1 base and the J end loses 7 bases, and a stretch of 1 base separates them. The time point label, read with the paper, signifies: baseline before oral tofacitinib. Lesional scalp punch biopsies and peripheral blood were obtained from alopecia areata patients. PBMCs were separated by density centrifugation and stained for CD3, CD4 and CD8, after which CD4+ and CD8+ T cells were sorted on a FACSAria. The chain links TRBV29-1 with TRBJ2-2; the D gene lacks a confident call. The source was CD4+ T cells sorted from blood, collected at week 0. This receptor was taken from a human donor with alopecia areata. The CDR3 in this case is CSVEVGELFF. The nucleotide sequence is TGCAGCGTTGAAGTCGGGGAGCTGTTTTTT.